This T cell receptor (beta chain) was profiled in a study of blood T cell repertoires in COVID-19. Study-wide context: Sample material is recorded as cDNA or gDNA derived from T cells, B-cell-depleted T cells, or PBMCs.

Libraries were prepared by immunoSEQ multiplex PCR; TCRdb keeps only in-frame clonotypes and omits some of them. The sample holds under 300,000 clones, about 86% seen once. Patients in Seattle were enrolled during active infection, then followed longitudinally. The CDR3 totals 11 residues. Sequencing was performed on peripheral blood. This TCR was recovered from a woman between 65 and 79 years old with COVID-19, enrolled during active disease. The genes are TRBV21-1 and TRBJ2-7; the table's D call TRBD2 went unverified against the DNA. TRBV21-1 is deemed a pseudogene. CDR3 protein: CASSKGGEQYF. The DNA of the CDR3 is TGTGCCAGCAGCAAGGGGGGTGAGCAGTACTTC.